The clone carrying this TCR beta chain was detected once. Other DNA sequences in the sample encode the same CDR3. Authors' methods: Nucleated cell number was recorded as an estimate derived from reference gene primer amplification. Assay used: immunoSEQ multiplex PCR; TCRdb lists only in-frame clones, some missing. For V, J and clone size, that table is used; D and trimming come from the DNA. The sample holds around 150,000 clones, under 95% seen once. The data are from a study of blood T cell repertoires in COVID-19. Whole-study context: The study drew acute and convalescent COVID-19 samples from the United States, Italy and Spain. From T cells, B-cell-depleted T cells, or PBMCs came the material, which was cDNA or gDNA.

The CDR3 has 13 amino acids. Looked up from germline, CDR1 is MNHEY and CDR2 is SMNVEV (reference sequence). V was clipped by 3 bases and J by 2 bases, with 7 bases between them. The sequenced sample consisted of peripheral blood. The chain uses TRBV27 and TRBJ1-1; D gene ambiguous. The receptor was derived from a man between 18 and 35 years old with acute or convalescent COVID-19. The DNA for the CDR3 is TGTGCCAGCAGTTTTCGGGGAAACACTGAAGCTTTCTTT. It encodes CASSFRGNTEAFF.